The 28 T cell receptor beta chains given below trace back to one sample, sequenced in a study of T cell changes during pregnancy in multiple sclerosis. TCRdb keeps only in-frame clones here, not all; method: immunoSEQ multiplex PCR. The sample lists tens of thousands of clones, 90% to 95% occurring once. Sequencing was performed on peripheral blood, taken in the third trimester of pregnancy. The receptor source for this set is a female donor in good health, enrolled as a control in a pregnancy study.

The chain links TRBV14 to TRBJ1-2; 7 bases are shared with TRBD1. V dropped 4 bases and J dropped 3; count of bases not matched to a gene: 11. Germline lookup yields CDR1 SGHDN and CDR2 FVKESK. The CDR3 runs to 16 residues. CDR3 DNA: TGTGCCAGCAGCCGCCTAATACGGGACAGTGACTATGGCTACACCTTC. Protein product: CASSRLIRDSDYGYTF.

V and J are TRBV4-1 and TRBJ2-1, with 7 positions matching TRBD2. CDR1 and CDR2 from the germline V gene are MGHRA and YSYEKL. The CDR3 has 15 amino acids. V lost 1 base and J lost 2; bases outside the gene matches: 2. CDR3 loop: CASSQGGSPYNEQFF. CDR3 bases: TGCGCCAGCAGCCAAGGCGGGAGCCCCTACAATGAGCAGTTCTTC.

The chain combines TRBV19 with TRBJ2-3, with 14 bases that match TRBD2. Looked up from germline, CDR1 is LNHDA and CDR2 is SQIVND (reference sequence). V was pared by 4 bases and J by 4 bases, with 4 bases of the junction left unmatched. The CDR3 has 16 amino acids. The CDR3 DNA reads as TGTGCCAGTAGTAAGGGACTAGCGGGAGCGGCAGATACGCAGTATTTT. Protein product: CASSKGLAGAADTQYF.

The chain joins TRBV5-6 to TRBJ2-4; tentatively, D is TRBD2 (5 bases). This CDR3 has 13 amino acids. V was trimmed by 1 base and J by 8 bases, leaving 10 bases between them. Germline V CDR1 and CDR2: SGHDT, YYEEEE. The chain's CDR3 is CASSLPPRDIQYF. In DNA, the CDR3 is TGTGCCAGCAGCTTGCCCCCGCGGGACATTCAGTACTTC.

The chain joins TRBV15 to TRBJ2-5; 9 nucleotides match TRBD1. This CDR3 is built from 13 residues. J gave up 0 bases and V 8 bases, and 1 base lay outside the gene matches. Looked up from germline, CDR1 is LNHNV and CDR2 is YYDKDF (reference sequence). This chain's CDR3 is CATGDRDQETQYF. The CDR3 nucleotides read TGTGCCACCGGGGACAGGGACCAAGAGACCCAGTACTTC.

J is TRBJ1-6 and V is TRBV9; D unclear. This CDR3 spans 16 amino acids. CDR1 and CDR2 from the germline V gene are SGDLS and YYNGEE. V lost 0 bases to trimming and J lost 5 bases, with 12 bases between them. The chain's CDR3 is CASSVDMGLNNSPLHF. Here the CDR3 DNA reads TGTGCCAGCAGCGTAGATATGGGCTTGAATAATTCACCCCTCCACTTT.

The chain couples TRBV7-2 to TRBJ2-7; TRBD2 aligns across 10 bases. V lost 6 bases, J lost 3 bases, and 8 bases stayed unmatched. Germline values: CDR1 SGHTA, CDR2 FQGNSA. The CDR3 is made up of 15 amino acids. The DNA of the CDR3 is TGTGCCAGCAGTTCTTTCAGCGGGAGGGTCTACGAGCAGTACTTC. Protein sequence: CASSSFSGRVYEQYF.

V is TRBV5-6 and J is TRBJ2-1; 8 bases align to TRBD2. J gave up 2 bases and V 3 bases, and 10 bases lay outside the gene matches. The CDR3 has 17 residues. Germline CDR1 SGHDT, CDR2 YYEEEE. The CDR3 DNA is TGTGCCAGCAGCTCTACCCAAGCGGGAGTAACCTACAATGAGCAGTTCTTC. It yields the protein CASSSTQAGVTYNEQFF.

The chain uses TRBV4-1 and TRBJ1-5; 7 bases fit TRBD1. With 2 bases clipped from V and 7 bases from J, the junction kept 11 bases outside the gene matches. Germline assignment: CDR1 MGHRA and CDR2 YSYEKL. The CDR3 totals 16 residues. Here the CDR3 DNA reads TGCGCCAGCAGCCAAACCCGCGAGGGGGCGAGGCAGCCCCAGCATTTT. This codes for CASSQTREGARQPQHF.

The J gene is TRBJ2-3, the V gene TRBV7-8, with 7 bases lining up with TRBD1. CDR3 length: 15 residues. Trimming cost V 0 bases and J 4 bases; bases outside gene matches: 4. The V gene's germline CDR1 is SGHVS and CDR2 FQNEAQ. CDR3 DNA: TGTGCCAGCAGCTTAGCAGGGGGCCGACCAGATACGCAGTATTTT. Translating it yields CASSLAGGRPDTQYF.

This chain uses TRBV11-2 with TRBJ1-2, with D unresolved. CDR1 and CDR2 from the germline V gene are SGHAT and FQNNGV. V lost 0 bases and J lost 8, with 10 bases in between. This CDR3 spans 13 amino acids. This chain's CDR3 is CASSLDRIGGYTF. The CDR3, as DNA: TGTGCCAGCAGCTTAGATCGGATCGGGGGCTACACCTTC.

The chain couples TRBV12-2 to TRBJ1-2; TRBD1, the table's D call, lacks a check against the DNA. TRBV12-2 is classified as a pseudogene. The CDR3 sequence is 18 residues long. The CDR3 nucleotides are TGTGCAAGTCGCTTAGTAATGCTGGACAGGGGGGAATCCTATGGCTACACCTTC. Translating it yields CASRLVMLDRGESYGYTF.

V gene TRBV18 combines with J gene TRBJ1-2; D not resolved. The CDR3 extends over 14 amino acids. Between the trimmed V and J ends, which lost 2 bases and 1 base, there was a span of 8 bases. Germline loops: CDR1 KGHSH, CDR2 LQKENI. The CDR3 sequence: CASSPNEGNYGYTF. DNA of the CDR3: TGTGCCAGCTCACCAAATGAGGGTAACTATGGCTACACCTTC.

J is TRBJ1-1 and V is TRBV20-1; no firm D call. V dropped 7 bases and J dropped 6 bases, with 12 bases sitting between them. Germline assignment: CDR1 DFQATT and CDR2 SNEGSKA (reference sequence). The CDR3 covers 11 residues. The CDR3 nucleotides read TGCAGTGAAGTTAGAGGCGCTGAAGCTTTCTTT. This sequence encodes CSEVRGAEAFF.

The genes are TRBV30 and TRBJ1-6, with 7 bases aligning to TRBD1. The CDR3 sequence is 13 residues long. J gave up 8 bases and V 6 bases, and 7 bases lay outside the gene matches. CDR1 is GTSNPN and CDR2 is SVGIG in the germline V gene (reference sequence). The CDR3 bases are TGTGCCTGCTTTGGGACAGCATATTCACCCCTCCACTTT. Translated, it gives CACFGTAYSPLHF.

This clone was detected only a few times. The chain carries TRBV6-5 and TRBJ1-2, with 7 bases lining up with TRBD1. Germline V lookup: CDR1 MNHEY, CDR2 SVGAGI. This CDR3 contains 13 residues. The trim removed 4 bases at V and 7 bases at J, leaving 6 bases unmatched. Here the CDR3 DNA reads TGTGCCAGCAGTTCGCACTCAGGGGGTGGCTACACCTTC. It translates to CASSSHSGGGYTF.

V and J are TRBV27 and TRBJ2-2, with 9 nucleotides matching TRBD1. The CDR3 length is 16 residues. The trim removed 8 bases at V and 3 bases at J, leaving 10 bases unmatched. Germline CDR1 MNHEY, CDR2 SMNVEV (reference sequence). The DNA of the CDR3 is TGTGCCAGCTACGCCTACGGACAGGGGCACACCGGGGAGCTGTTTTTT. Translated, it gives CASYAYGQGHTGELFF.

The gene calls are TRBV28 and TRBJ1-2, with TRBD1 identical over 9 bases. Germline V lookup: CDR1 MDHEN, CDR2 SYDVKM. The J segment lost 6 bases and the V segment lost 6 bases, leaving 14 bases of the junction unmatched. The CDR3 has 16 residues. This CDR3 is CASRNPPGQGLNGYTF. The CDR3 DNA reads as TGTGCCAGCAGGAACCCTCCGGGACAGGGCTTGAATGGCTACACCTTC.

The sample holds one count of this clone. V is TRBV6-5 and J is TRBJ1-4; maybe TRBD1 (6 bases). Between the trimmed V and J ends, which lost 6 bases and 6 bases, there was a span of 17 bases. The CDR3 covers 15 residues. Germline V gene sequence: CDR1 MNHEY, CDR2 SVGAGI. The DNA of the CDR3 is TGTGCCAGCAGGGGGGCCACCGCCCAGGATGAAAAACTGTTTTTT. Protein sequence: CASRGATAQDEKLFF.

The chain uses TRBV25-1 and TRBJ1-6, with 10 bases aligning to TRBD1. This CDR3 is built from 16 residues. Germline CDR1 is MGHDK and CDR2 is SYGVNS. V lost 5 bases to trimming and J lost 7 bases; unmatched junction nucleotides: 8. The chain's CDR3 is CASSKPGTGVNSPLHF. In DNA form, the CDR3 reads TGTGCCAGCAGTAAGCCCGGGACAGGGGTAAATTCACCCCTCCACTTT. The whole variable domain, remainder taken from reference TRBV25-1 and TRBJ1-6, is EADIYQTPRYLVIGTGKKITLECSQTMGHDKMYWYQQDPGMELHLIHYSYGVNSTEKGDLSSESTVSRIRTEHFPLTLESARPSHTSQYLCASSKPGTGVNSPLHFGNGTRLTVT.

This clone was counted once. In DNA, the CDR3 is TGCGCCAGCAGCCAAGTGGGCGGGAATAGCAATCAGCCCCAGCATTTT. It is translated as CASSQVGGNSNQPQHF. This rearrangement joins TRBV4-1 to TRBJ1-5; D uncertain. Germline V lookup: CDR1 MGHRA, CDR2 YSYEKL. V was pared by 1 base and J by 0 bases, with 10 bases between. This CDR3 is 16 amino acids long.

This chain joins TRBV6-1 and TRBJ2-2; 11 nucleotides line up with TRBD1. With 4 bases clipped from V and 4 bases from J, the junction kept 2 bases outside the gene matches. The CDR3 spans 15 residues. CDR1 is MNHNS, CDR2 SASEGT, per germline. CDR3 loop: CASSGDRGSTGELFF. The CDR3 coding sequence is TGTGCCAGCAGTGGGGACAGGGGGTCCACCGGGGAGCTGTTTTTT.

The genes are TRBV19 and TRBJ1-1, with D hard to call. This CDR3 comprises 12 residues. Germline CDR1 LNHDA, CDR2 SQIVND (reference sequence). V was cut by 3 bases and J by 7 bases, with 9 bases left in between. CDR3 coding DNA: TGTGCCAGTAGTATGATTCCAGGTGAAGCTTTCTTT. Protein: CASSMIPGEAFF. The entire variable domain, with the rest obtained from reference TRBV19 and TRBJ1-1, is as follows: DGGITQSPKYLFRKEGQNVTLSCEQNLNHDAMYWYRQDPGQGLRLIYYSQIVNDFQKGDIAEGYSVSREKKESFPLTVTSAQKNPTAFYLCASSMIPGEAFFGQGTRLTVV.

The rearrangement links TRBV4-1 to TRBJ1-1; no clear D gene. This CDR3 spans 13 amino acids. Germline assignment: CDR1 MGHRA and CDR2 YSYEKL. The ends were cut back, 3 bases at V and 1 base at J, with 6 bases in the middle. CDR3 loop: CASSQVQNTEAFF. The CDR3 DNA follows: TGCGCCAGCAGCCAGGTACAGAACACTGAAGCTTTCTTT.

The V and J genes are TRBV4-1 and TRBJ1-5; 9 bases map to TRBD1. With V trimmed by 0 bases and J by 5 bases, 8 bases remained unmatched. The CDR3 is made up of 17 amino acids. Germline-derived CDR1 and CDR2 are MGHRA and YSYEKL. The CDR3 protein is CASSQDPTGGFDQPQHF. CDR3 in DNA: TGCGCCAGCAGCCAAGATCCGACAGGGGGATTTGATCAGCCCCAGCATTTT.

The chain employs TRBV4-2 and TRBJ2-7; possible D gene TRBD1, 6 bases. Germline loops: CDR1 LGHNA, CDR2 YNFKEQ. Trimming stripped 3 bases from V and 3 bases from J, with 21 bases between. The CDR3 is 17 residues long. CDR3 loop: CASSQGLPGHRVYEQYF. The CDR3 DNA reads as TGTGCCAGCAGCCAGGGGTTGCCGGGACATAGAGTCTACGAGCAGTACTTC.

The rearrangement uses TRBV19 and TRBJ2-7, with a weak D call TRBD2 (6 bases). Trimming took 5 bases from V and 3 from J, leaving 11 bases between them. The CDR3 totals 13 residues. In germline, CDR1 is LNHDA, CDR2 SQIVND (reference sequence). The CDR3 region has the DNA TGTGCCAGTAGTCGTCAGGAGGGCTACGAGCAGTACTTC. Its translation is CASSRQEGYEQYF.

The chain combines TRBV19 with TRBJ1-1, with TRBD1 matching over 11 bases. This CDR3 region has 13 residues. V shed 9 bases and J 4 bases; nucleotides not matched to a gene: 4. The germline gives CDR1 LNHDA, CDR2 SQIVND (reference sequence). The CDR3 region has the DNA TGTGCCAGCGCCGGGACAGGGGGCACTGAAGCTTTCTTT. It encodes CASAGTGGTEAFF.